This T cell receptor beta chain stems from a study of shared clonotypes between healthy human individuals. Clones were read by immunoSEQ multiplex PCR, and TCRdb kept only the in-frame ones, dropping some. The profile covers about 2 million clones, with around 95% appearing a single time and under 0.15% taken by the ten largest. Recent acute infections and vaccinations were absent in the healthy HIV-negative adult donors. This CDR3 has 14 residues. After removal of 5 bases from V and 3 bases from J, the junction contained 3 bases not matched to a gene. Germline V lookup: CDR1 LNHDA, CDR2 SQIVND (reference sequence).

This rearrangement joins TRBV19 to TRBJ2-7; 11 bases fit TRBD1. The TCR originated in a man younger than 30 in good health. What was sequenced was naive CD4+ T cells sorted from blood. Specified subset: CD45RA+ positively selected. CDR3 DNA: TGTGCCAGTAGTCAGGGACAGGGGGGCTACGAGCAGTACTTC. This encodes CASSQGQGGYEQYF.